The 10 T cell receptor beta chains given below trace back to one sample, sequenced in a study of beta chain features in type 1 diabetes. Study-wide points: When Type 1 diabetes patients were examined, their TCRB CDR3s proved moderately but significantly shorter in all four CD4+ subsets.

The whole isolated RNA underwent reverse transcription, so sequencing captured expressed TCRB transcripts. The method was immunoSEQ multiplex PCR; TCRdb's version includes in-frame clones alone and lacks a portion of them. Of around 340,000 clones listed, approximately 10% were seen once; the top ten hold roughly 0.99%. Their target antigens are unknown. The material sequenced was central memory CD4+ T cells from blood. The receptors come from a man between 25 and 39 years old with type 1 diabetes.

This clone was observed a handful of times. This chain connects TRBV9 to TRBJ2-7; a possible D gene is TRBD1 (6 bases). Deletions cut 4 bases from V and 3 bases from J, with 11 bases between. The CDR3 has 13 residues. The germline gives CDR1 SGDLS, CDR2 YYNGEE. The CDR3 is CASSLQQGYEQYF. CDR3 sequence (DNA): TGTGCCAGCAGCCTCCAACAGGGCTACGAGCAGTACTTC.

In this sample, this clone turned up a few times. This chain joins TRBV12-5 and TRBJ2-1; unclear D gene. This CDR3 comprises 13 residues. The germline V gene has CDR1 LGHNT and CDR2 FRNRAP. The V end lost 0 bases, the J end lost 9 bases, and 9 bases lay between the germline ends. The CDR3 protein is CASGLVPPPEQFF. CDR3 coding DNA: TGTGCTAGTGGTTTGGTCCCCCCCCCTGAGCAGTTCTTC.

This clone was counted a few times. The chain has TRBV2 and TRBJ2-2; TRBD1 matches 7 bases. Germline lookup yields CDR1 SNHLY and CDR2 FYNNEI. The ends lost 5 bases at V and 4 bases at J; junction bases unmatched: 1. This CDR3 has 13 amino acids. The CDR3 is CASSNRGTGELFF. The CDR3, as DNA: TGTGCCAGCAGTAACAGGGGCACCGGGGAGCTGTTTTTT.

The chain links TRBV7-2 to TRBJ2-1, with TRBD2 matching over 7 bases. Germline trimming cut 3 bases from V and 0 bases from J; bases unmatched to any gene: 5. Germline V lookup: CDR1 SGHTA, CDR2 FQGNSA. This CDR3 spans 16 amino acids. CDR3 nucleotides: TGTGCCAGCAGCTTGTTGCGGGGGAGCTCCTACAATGAGCAGTTCTTC. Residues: CASSLLRGSSYNEQFF.

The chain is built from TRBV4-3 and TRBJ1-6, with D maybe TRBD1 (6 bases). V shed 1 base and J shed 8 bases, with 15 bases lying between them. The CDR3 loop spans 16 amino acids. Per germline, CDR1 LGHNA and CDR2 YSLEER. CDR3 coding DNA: TGCGCCAGCAGCCAAGGGGCAGGGGATATGGATTCACCCCTCCACTTT. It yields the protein CASSQGAGDMDSPLHF.

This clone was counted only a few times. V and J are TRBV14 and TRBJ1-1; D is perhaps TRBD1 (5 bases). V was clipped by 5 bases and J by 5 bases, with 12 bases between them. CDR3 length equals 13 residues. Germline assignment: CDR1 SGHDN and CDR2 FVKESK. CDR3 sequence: CASSKSGGTEAFF. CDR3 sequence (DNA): TGTGCCAGCAGCAAGAGCGGGGGGACTGAAGCTTTCTTT.

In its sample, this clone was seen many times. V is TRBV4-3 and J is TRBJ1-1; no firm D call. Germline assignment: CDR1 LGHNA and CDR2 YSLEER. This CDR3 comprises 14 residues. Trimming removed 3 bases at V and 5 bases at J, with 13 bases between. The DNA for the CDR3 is TGCGCCAGCAGCCAGAGAGAGGGTGGGACTGAAGCTTTCTTT. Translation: CASSQREGGTEAFF.

The CDR3 region has the DNA TGCGCCAGCAGCTTGGCGGTAGCGGGCTCTGGGGCCAACGTCCTGACTTTC. This encodes CASSLAVAGSGANVLTF. J is TRBJ2-6 and V is TRBV5-1; 7 bases match TRBD2. The CDR3 extends over 17 amino acids. From germline, CDR1 is SGHRS and CDR2 YFSETQ. The V and J ends lost 0 bases and 0 bases, in that order; junction bases with no gene match: 3.

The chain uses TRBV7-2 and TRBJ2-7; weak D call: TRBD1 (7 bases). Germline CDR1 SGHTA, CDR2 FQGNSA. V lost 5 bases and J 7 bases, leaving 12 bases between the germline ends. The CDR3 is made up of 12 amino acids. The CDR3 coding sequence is TGTGCCAGCAGCCAGACAGGGAGGGAGCAGTACTTC. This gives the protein CASSQTGREQYF.

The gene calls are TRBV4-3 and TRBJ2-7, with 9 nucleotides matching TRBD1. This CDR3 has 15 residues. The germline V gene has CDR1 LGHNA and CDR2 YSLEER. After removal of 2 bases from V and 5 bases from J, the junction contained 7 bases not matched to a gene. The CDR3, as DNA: TGCGCCAGCAGCCAAAGACAGGGGGGTCCGCACGAGCAGTACTTC. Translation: CASSQRQGGPHEQYF.